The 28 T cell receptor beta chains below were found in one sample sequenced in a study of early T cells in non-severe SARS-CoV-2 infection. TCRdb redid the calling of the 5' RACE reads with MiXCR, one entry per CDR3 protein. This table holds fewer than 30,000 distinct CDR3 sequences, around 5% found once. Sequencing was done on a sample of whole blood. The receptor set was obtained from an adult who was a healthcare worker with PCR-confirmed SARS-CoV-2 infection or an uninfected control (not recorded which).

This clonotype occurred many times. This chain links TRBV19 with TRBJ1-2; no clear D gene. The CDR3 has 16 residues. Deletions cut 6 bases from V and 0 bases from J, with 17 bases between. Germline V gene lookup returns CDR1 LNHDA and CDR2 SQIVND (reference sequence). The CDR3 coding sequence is TGTGCCAGTAGCATACCTTCTTTTTTCTCTAACTATGGCTACACCTTC. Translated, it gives CASSIPSFFSNYGYTF.

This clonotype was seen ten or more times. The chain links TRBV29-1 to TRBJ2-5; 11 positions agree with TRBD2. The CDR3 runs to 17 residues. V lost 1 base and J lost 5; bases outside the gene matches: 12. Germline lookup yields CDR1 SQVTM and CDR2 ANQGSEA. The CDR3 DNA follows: TGCAGCGTTGAAGGAGTGTTAGCGGGAGGGCCTCAGGAGACCCAGTACTTC. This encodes CSVEGVLAGGPQETQYF.

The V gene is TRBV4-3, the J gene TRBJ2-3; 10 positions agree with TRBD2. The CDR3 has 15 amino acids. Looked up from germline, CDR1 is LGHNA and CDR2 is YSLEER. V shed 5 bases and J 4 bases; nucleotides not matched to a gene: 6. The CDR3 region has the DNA TGCGCCAGCAGCTCTGGGACTAGCGTCTCAGATACGCAGTATTTT. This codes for CASSSGTSVSDTQYF.

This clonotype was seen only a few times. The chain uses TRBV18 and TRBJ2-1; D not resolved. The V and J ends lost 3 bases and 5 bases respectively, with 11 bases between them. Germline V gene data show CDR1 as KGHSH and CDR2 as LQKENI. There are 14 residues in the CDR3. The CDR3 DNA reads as TGTGCCAGCTCACCGTCCGGGCCTAACAATGAGCAGTTCTTC. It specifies CASSPSGPNNEQFF. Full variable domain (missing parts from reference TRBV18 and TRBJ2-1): NAGVMQNPRHLVRRRGQEARLRCSPMKGHSHVYWYRQLPEEGLKFMVYLQKENIIDESGMPKERFSAEFPKEGPSILRIQQVVRGDSAAYFCASSPSGPNNEQFFGPGTRLTVL.

This CDR3 is CASSLSLFRLGGLRHYGYTF. CDR3 coding DNA: TGTGCCAGCAGCTTATCGCTGTTTCGGTTGGGCGGGCTTAGACACTATGGCTACACCTTC. The chain carries TRBV7-7 and TRBJ1-2; no definite D call. This CDR3 is 20 amino acids long. Germline V gives CDR1 SSHAT, CDR2 FNYEAQ (reference sequence). V lost 2 bases, J lost 3 bases, and 28 bases lay in between.

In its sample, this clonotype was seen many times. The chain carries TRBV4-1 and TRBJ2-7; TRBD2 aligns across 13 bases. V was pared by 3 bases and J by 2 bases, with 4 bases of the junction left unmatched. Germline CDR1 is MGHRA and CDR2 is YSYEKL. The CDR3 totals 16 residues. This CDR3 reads CASSQTSGRLTYEQYF. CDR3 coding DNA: TGCGCCAGCAGCCAGACTAGCGGGAGGCTTACCTACGAGCAGTACTTC.

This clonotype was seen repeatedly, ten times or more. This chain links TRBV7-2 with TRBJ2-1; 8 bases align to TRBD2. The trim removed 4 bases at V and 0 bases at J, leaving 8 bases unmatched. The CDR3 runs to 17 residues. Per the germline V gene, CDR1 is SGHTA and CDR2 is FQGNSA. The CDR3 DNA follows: TGTGCCAGCAGCTCCGTGTCACTAGCGGTCTCCTACAATGAGCAGTTCTTC. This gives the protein CASSSVSLAVSYNEQFF. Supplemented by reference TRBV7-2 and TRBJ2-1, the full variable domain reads GAGVSQSPSNKVTEKGKDVELRCDPISGHTALYWYRQSLGQGLEFLIYFQGNSAPDKSGLPSDRFSAERTGGSVSTLTIQRTQQEDSAVYLCASSSVSLAVSYNEQFFGPGTRLTVL.

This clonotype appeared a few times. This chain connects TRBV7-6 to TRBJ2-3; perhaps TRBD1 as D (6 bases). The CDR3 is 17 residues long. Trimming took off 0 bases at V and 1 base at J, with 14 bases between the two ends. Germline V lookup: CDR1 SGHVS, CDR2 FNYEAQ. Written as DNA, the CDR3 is TGTGCCAGCAGCTTAGCGCTAGATGGGGGCGGCACAGATACGCAGTATTTT. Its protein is CASSLALDGGGTDTQYF.

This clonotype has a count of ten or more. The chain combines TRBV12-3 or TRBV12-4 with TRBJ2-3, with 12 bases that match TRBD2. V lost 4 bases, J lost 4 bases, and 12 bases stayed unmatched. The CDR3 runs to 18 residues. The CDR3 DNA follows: TGTGCCAGCAGTTCGAATAGACTAGCGGGAGCCGGGGCAGATACGCAGTATTTT. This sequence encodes CASSSNRLAGAGADTQYF.

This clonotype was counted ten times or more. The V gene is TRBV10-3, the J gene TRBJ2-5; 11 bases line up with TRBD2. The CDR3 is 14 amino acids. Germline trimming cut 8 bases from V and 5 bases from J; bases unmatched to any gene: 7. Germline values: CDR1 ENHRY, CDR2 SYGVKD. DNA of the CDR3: TGTGCCATCGCCGTAGCGGGAGGGCAGGAGACCCAGTACTTC. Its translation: CAIAVAGGQETQYF.

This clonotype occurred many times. The CDR3 region has the DNA TGTGCCAGCAGTTTGTGGGACAGGGGGATCGACGAGCAGTACTTC. This sequence encodes CASSLWDRGIDEQYF. The chain employs TRBV28 and TRBJ2-7, with 11 bases that match TRBD1. V was clipped by 3 bases and J by 5 bases; unmatched bases: 6. This CDR3 is 15 amino acids long. Germline V gene lookup returns CDR1 MDHEN and CDR2 SYDVKM.

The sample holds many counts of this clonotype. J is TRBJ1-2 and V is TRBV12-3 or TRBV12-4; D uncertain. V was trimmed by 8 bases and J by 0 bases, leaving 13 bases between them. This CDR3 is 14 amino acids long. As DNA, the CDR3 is TGTGCCAGCGGGCTAACCGGGGCTAACTATGGCTACACCTTC. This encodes CASGLTGANYGYTF.

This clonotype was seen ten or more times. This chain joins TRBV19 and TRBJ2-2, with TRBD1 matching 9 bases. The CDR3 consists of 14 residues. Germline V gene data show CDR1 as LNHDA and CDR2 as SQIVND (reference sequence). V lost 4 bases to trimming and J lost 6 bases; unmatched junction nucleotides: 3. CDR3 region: CASSTDRGPGELFF. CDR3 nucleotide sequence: TGTGCCAGTAGTACGGACAGGGGTCCCGGGGAGCTGTTTTTT.

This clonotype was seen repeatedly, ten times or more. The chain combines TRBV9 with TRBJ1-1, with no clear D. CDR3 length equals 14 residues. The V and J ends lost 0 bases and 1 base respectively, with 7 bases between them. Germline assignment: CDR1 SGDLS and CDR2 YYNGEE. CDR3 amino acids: CASSVGPENTEAFF. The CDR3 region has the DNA TGTGCCAGCAGCGTAGGGCCCGAGAACACTGAAGCTTTCTTT.

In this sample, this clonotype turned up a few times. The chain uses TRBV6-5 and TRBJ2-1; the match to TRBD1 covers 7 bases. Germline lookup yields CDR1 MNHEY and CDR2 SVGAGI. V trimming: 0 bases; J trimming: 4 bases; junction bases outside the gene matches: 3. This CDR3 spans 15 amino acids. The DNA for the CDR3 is TGTGCCAGCAGTTACTCGGGGACAGTTTACAATGAGCAGTTCTTC. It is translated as CASSYSGTVYNEQFF.

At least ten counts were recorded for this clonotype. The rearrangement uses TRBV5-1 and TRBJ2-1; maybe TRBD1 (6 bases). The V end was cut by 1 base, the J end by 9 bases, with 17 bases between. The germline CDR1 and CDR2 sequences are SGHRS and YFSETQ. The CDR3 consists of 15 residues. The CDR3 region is CASSLTGQAMGEQFF. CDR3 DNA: TGCGCCAGCAGCTTGACAGGGCAGGCGATGGGTGAGCAGTTCTTC. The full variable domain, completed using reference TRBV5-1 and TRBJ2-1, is KAGVTQTPRYLIKTRGQQVTLSCSPISGHRSVSWYQQTPGQGLQFLFEYFSETQRNKGNFPGRFSGRQFSNSRSEMNVSTLELGDSALYLCASSLTGQAMGEQFFGPGTRLTVL.

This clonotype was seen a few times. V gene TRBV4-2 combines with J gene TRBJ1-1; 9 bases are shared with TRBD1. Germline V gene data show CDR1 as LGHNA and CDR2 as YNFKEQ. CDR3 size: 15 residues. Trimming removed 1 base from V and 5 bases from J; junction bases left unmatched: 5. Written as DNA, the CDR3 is TGTGCCAGCAGCCAAGCGGACAGGGGATGGACTGAAGCTTTCTTT. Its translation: CASSQADRGWTEAFF.

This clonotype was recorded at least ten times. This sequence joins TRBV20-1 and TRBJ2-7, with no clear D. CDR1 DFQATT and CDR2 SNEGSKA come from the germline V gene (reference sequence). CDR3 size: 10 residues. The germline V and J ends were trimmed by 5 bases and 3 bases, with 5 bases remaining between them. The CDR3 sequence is CSAGDYEQYF. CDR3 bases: TGCAGTGCTGGGGACTACGAGCAGTACTTC.

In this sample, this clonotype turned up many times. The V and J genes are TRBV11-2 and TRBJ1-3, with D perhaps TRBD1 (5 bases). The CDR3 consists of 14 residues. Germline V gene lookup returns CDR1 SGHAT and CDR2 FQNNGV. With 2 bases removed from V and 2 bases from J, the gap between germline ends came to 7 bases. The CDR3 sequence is CASSLNRPGNTIYF. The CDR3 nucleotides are TGTGCCAGCAGCTTAAACAGGCCTGGAAACACCATATATTTT.

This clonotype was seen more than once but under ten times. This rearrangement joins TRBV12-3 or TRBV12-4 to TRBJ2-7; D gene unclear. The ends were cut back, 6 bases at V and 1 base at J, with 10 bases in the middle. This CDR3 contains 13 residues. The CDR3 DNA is TGTGCCAGCAGCCAAGGATCTTCCTACGAGCAGTACTTC. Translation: CASSQGSSYEQYF.

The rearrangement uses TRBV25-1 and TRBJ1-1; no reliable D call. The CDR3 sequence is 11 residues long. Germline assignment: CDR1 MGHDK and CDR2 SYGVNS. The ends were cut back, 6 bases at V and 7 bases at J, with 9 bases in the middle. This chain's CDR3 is CASRGQGEAFF. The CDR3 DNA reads TGTGCCAGCAGAGGCCAAGGTGAAGCTTTCTTT.

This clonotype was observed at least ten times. Here the CDR3 reads CASSQVWTSEQFF. DNA for the CDR3: TGCGCCAGCAGCCAAGTTTGGACTTCTGAGCAGTTCTTC. This chain uses TRBV4-3 with TRBJ2-1, with a weak D call TRBD2 (5 bases). The CDR3 extends over 13 amino acids. Germline CDR1 LGHNA, CDR2 YSLEER. V shed 1 base and J shed 9 bases, with 10 bases lying between them.

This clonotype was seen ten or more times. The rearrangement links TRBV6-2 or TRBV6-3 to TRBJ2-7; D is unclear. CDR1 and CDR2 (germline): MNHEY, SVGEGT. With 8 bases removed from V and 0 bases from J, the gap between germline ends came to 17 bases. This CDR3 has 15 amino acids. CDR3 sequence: CASADPKRASYEQYF. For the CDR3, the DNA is TGTGCCAGCGCCGATCCCAAAAGGGCCTCCTACGAGCAGTACTTC.

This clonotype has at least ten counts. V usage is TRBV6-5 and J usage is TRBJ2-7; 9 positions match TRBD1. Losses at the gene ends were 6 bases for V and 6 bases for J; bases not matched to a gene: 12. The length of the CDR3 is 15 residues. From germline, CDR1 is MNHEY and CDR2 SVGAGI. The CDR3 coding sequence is TGTGCCAGCAGGGTCTTGGGGACAGGGATGGGCGAGCAGTACTTC. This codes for CASRVLGTGMGEQYF.

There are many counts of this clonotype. As DNA, the CDR3 is TGTGCCAGCAGTTTCCTCAAGACTAGCGGGAGTTCGGAGACCCAGTACTTC. Protein sequence: CASSFLKTSGSSETQYF. The chain is built from TRBV28 and TRBJ2-5, with TRBD2 identical over 12 bases. With V trimmed by 3 bases and J by 5 bases, 10 bases remained unmatched. Germline V gene data show CDR1 as MDHEN and CDR2 as SYDVKM. CDR3 size: 17 residues.

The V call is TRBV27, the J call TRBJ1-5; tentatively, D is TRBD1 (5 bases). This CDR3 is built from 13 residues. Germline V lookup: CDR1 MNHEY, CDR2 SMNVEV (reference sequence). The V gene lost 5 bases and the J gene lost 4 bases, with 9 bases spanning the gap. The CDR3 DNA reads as TGTGCCAGCAGTAATGGGGCAAATCAGCCCCAGCATTTT. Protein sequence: CASSNGANQPQHF.

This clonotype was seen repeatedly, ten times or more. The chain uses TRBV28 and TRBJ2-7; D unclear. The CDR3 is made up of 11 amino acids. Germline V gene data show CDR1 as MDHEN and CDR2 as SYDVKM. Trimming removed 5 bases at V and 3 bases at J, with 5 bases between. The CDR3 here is CASSVLYEQYF. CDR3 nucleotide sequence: TGTGCCAGCAGTGTACTCTACGAGCAGTACTTC.

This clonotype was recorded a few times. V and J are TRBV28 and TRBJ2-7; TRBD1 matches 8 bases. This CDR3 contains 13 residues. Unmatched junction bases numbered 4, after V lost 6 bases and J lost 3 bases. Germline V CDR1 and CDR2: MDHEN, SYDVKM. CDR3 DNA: TGTGCCAGCAGGCAGGGGGCTTTCTACGAGCAGTACTTC. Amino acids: CASRQGAFYEQYF.